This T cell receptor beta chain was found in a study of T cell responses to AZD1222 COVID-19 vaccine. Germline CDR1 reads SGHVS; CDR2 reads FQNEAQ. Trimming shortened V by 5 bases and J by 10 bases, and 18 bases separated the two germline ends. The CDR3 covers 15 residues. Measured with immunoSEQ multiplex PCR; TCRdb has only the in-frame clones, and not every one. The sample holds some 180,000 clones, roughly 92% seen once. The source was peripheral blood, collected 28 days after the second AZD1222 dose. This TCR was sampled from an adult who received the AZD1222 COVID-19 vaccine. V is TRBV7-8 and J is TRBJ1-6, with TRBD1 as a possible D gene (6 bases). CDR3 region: CASSPGQIRGSPLHF. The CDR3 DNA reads TGTGCCAGCAGCCCTGGACAGATTAGGGGGTCACCCCTCCACTTT. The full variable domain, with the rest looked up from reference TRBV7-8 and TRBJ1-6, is GAGVSQSPRYKVAKRGQDVALRCDPISGHVSLFWYQQALGQGPEFLTYFQNEAQLDKSGLPSDRFFAERPEGSVSTLKIQRTQQEDSAVYLCASSPGQIRGSPLHFGNGTRLTVT.